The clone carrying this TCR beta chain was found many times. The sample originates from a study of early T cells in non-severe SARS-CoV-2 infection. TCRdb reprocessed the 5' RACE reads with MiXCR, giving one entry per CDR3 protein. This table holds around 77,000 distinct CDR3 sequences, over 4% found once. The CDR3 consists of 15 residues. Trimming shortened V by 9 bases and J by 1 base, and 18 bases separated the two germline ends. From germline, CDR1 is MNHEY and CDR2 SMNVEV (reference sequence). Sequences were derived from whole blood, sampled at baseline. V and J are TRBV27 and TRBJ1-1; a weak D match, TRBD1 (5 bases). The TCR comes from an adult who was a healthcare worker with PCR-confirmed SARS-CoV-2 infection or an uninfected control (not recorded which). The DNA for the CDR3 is TGTGCCAGAAGTATCACCGGGGACCCGAACACTGAAGCTTTCTTT. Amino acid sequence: CARSITGDPNTEAFF.